This T cell receptor beta chain emerged from a study of post-analysis software for immune sequencing data. The study's findings and limits: Compared against controls, patients with multiple sclerosis displayed significantly lower normalized Chao1 diversity. TRBV5-6, TRBV5-1 and TRBV20-1 were among 4 or 5 TRBV segments more frequent in patients than controls.

The library was made from cDNA and included unique molecular identifiers. T cells numbering about 0.9 to 11 million gave rise to 400,000 to 550,000 cDNA molecules. Each CDR3 protein gets one entry after TCRdb re-called the PCR reads with MiXCR. The table records about 800,000 distinct CDR3 sequences, roughly 29% of them present only once. V lost 4 bases to trimming and J lost 0 bases; unmatched junction nucleotides: 7. Germline-derived CDR1 and CDR2 are SGHVS and FQNEAQ. The CDR3 covers 17 residues. As for this clonotype: The antigen remains unidentified.

Material: blood. The genes are TRBV7-8 and TRBJ1-5, with 9 nucleotides matching TRBD1. This sequence originates from a girl aged 5-17 years with multiple sclerosis. The DNA for the CDR3 is TGTGCCAGCAGCTCGCTCCGGGACAGGGATAGCAATCAGCCCCAGCATTTT. Encoded protein: CASSSLRDRDSNQPQHF. The full variable domain, rest sourced from reference TRBV7-8 and TRBJ1-5, is GAGVSQSPRYKVAKRGQDVALRCDPISGHVSLFWYQQALGQGPEFLTYFQNEAQLDKSGLPSDRFFAERPEGSVSTLKIQRTQQEDSAVYLCASSSLRDRDSNQPQHFGDGTRLSIL.